This passage covers 23 T cell receptor beta chains from one sample sequenced in a study of blood T cells in healthy people across ages (dated by TCRdb to between 2015 and 2017). The receptor library was made with 5' RACE. Sequenced on an Illumina HiSeq 2500. The second PCR ran for roughly 7 to 11 cycles and used a J-beta primer mix along with a sample-barcoded 5' primer. The raw public reads went through TCRdb reprocessing: fastp at Q25, MiXCR clone calling, in-frame beta chains kept. Duplicate CDR3 protein sequences are folded into a single record with the most common DNA and genes. This sample holds about 320,000 distinct CDR3 sequences; 27% were observed only once. Over 25% of the sample rests with the top ten. What was sequenced was blood. All receptors derive from a woman in her 70s in good health.

There are a few counts of this clonotype. The chain joins TRBV6-1 to TRBJ1-2; D call uncertain. CDR1 and CDR2 (germline): MNHNS, SASEGT. This CDR3 region has 16 residues. The ends were cut back, 2 bases at V and 4 bases at J, with 17 bases in the middle. The CDR3 sequence is CASSENGAHRIYGYTF. The CDR3 DNA sequence: TGTGCCAGCAGTGAAAATGGTGCACATAGGATCTATGGCTACACCTTC.

The gene calls are TRBV20-1 and TRBJ1-5, with D maybe TRBD1 (5 bases). CDR1 and CDR2 (germline): DFQATT, SNEGSKA (reference sequence). There are 14 residues in the CDR3. V was pared by 3 bases and J by 1 base, with 10 bases between. The chain's CDR3 is CSASPGRSNQPQHF. CDR3 DNA sequence: TGCAGTGCTAGTCCGGGGCGCAGCAATCAGCCCCAGCATTTT.

This sequence joins TRBV5-1 and TRBJ2-5; 9 bases agree with TRBD2. The J call may be incorrect, as the DNA end agrees better with TRBJ2-1. Germline assignment: CDR1 SGHRS and CDR2 YFSETQ. The CDR3 extends over 14 amino acids. The CDR3 sequence is CASSRIAGDGEQFF. Written as DNA, the CDR3 is TGCGCCAGCAGCCGTATAGCGGGAGATGGGGAGCAGTTCTTC.

V usage is TRBV21-1 and J usage is TRBJ2-1; TRBD1 is the table's D call and was not checked against the DNA. TRBV21-1 is reported as a pseudogene. The CDR3 contains 15 residues. The CDR3 protein is CASSKDVGTWNEQFF. CDR3 DNA: TGTGCCAGCAGCAAAGATGTGGGGACCTGGAATGAGCAGTTCTTC.

This clonotype was found a few times. Given the absence of the conserved phenylalanine or tryptophan at the CDR3 end, a read error is likely. The chain couples TRBV6-1 to TRBJ1-4; TRBD1 is a possible D gene (5 bases). Germline V gene data show CDR1 as MNHNS and CDR2 as SASEGT. CDR3 length equals 12 residues. Trimming shortened V by 8 bases and J by 11 bases, and 15 bases separated the two germline ends. In DNA, the CDR3 is TGTGCCAGCCGCCGGGACTCCGGGAAACTGTTTCTT. Amino acid sequence: CASRRDSGKLFL.

For the CDR3, the DNA is TGCGCCAGCAGCCAAGATAGGACAGGGAACACCGGGGAGCTGTTTTTT. Translating gives CASSQDRTGNTGELFF. This rearrangement joins TRBV4-3 to TRBJ2-2, with 7 bases identical to TRBD1. Germline CDR1 and CDR2: LGHNA and YSLEER. CDR3 length: 16 residues. V lost 0 bases to trimming and J lost 1 base; unmatched junction nucleotides: 2.

The genes are TRBV10-3 and TRBJ2-7, with TRBD1 identical over 9 bases. The CDR3 covers 14 residues. CDR1 is ENHRY, CDR2 SYGVKD, per germline. Trimming took 7 bases from V and 6 from J; bases not matched to a gene: 10. The CDR3 DNA is TGTGCCATCACCGCTGGGACAGGGAATCGCGAGCAGTACTTC. Protein sequence: CAITAGTGNREQYF.

V is TRBV24-1 and J is TRBJ2-5; D ambiguous. The J call could be wrong; TRBJ2-1 is a better fit for the DNA end. CDR3 size: 14 residues. Germline CDR1 reads KGHDR; CDR2 reads SFDVKD. Written as DNA, the CDR3 is TGTGCCACCAGTGGGTTTCGACAAAATGGGCAGCAGTTCTTC. This translates into CATSGFRQNGQQFF.

The chain joins TRBV27 to TRBJ2-1; D may correspond to TRBD1 or TRBD2 (5 bases each). Trimming removed 5 bases from V and 5 bases from J, with 19 bases in between. Germline lookup yields CDR1 MNHEY and CDR2 SMNVEV (reference sequence). This CDR3 region has 16 residues. The chain's CDR3 is CASSPGEGLGNNEQFF. CDR3 nucleotide sequence: TGTGCCAGCAGTCCAGGCGAGGGGCTGGGAAACAATGAGCAGTTCTTC.

In DNA form, the CDR3 reads TGCAGTGCTACAAACAGCGGGAGCACCTACGAGCAGTACTTC. It is translated as CSATNSGSTYEQYF. The chain is built from TRBV20-1 and TRBJ2-5; 8 bases map to TRBD2. The end of the DNA aligns better with TRBJ2-7, so the J call may be wrong. Germline values: CDR1 DFQATT, CDR2 SNEGSKA (reference sequence). This CDR3 has 14 amino acids.

The V and J genes are TRBV20-1 and TRBJ2-1; 8 nucleotides align to TRBD2. The DNA end is more similar to TRBJ2-7, so the J call may be wrong. The CDR3 extends over 14 amino acids. Germline loops: CDR1 DFQATT, CDR2 SNEGSKA (reference sequence). Written as DNA, the CDR3 is TGCAGTGGGAAGCGGGAGAACCTACGTGAGGAGCAGTACTTC. Its protein product is CSGKRENLREEQYF.

This clonotype was counted only a few times. The V call is TRBV3-1, the J call TRBJ2-1; D gene unclear. This CDR3 has 14 residues. In germline, CDR1 is LGHDT, CDR2 YNNKEL (reference sequence). V lost 2 bases, J lost 10 bases, and 15 bases lay in between. CDR3 protein: CASSQNRMIGEQFF. In DNA, the CDR3 is TGTGCCAGCAGCCAAAATCGGATGATAGGGGAGCAGTTCTTC.

This clonotype has just a few counts. The CDR3 protein is CASSPTSLAGGGEQYF. CDR3 in DNA: TGTGCCAGCAGCCCCACGAGTCTAGCGGGAGGAGGTGAGCAGTACTTC. V is TRBV3-1 and J is TRBJ2-7; 11 positions agree with TRBD2. J was trimmed by 7 bases and V by 4 bases; bases with no gene match: 12. The V gene's germline CDR1 is LGHDT and CDR2 YNNKEL (reference sequence). The length of the CDR3 is 16 residues.

The chain has TRBV3-1 and TRBJ2-7; 7 nucleotides line up with TRBD2. J was trimmed by 4 bases and V by 1 base; bases with no gene match: 10. The CDR3 runs 16 residues. Germline loops: CDR1 LGHDT, CDR2 YNNKEL (reference sequence). The CDR3, as DNA: TGTGCCAGCAGCCAAGGAGGTGGAGGGAGGGGTTACGAGCAGTACTTC. Protein: CASSQGGGGRGYEQYF.

V and J are TRBV20-1 and TRBJ2-2; D ambiguous. V was clipped by 5 bases and J by 1 base, with 14 bases between them. This CDR3 has 15 residues. CDR1 and CDR2 from the germline V gene are DFQATT and SNEGSKA (reference sequence). CDR3 amino acids: CSALGSTLNTGELFF. The CDR3 bases are TGCAGTGCTTTGGGCAGCACTTTGAACACCGGGGAGCTGTTTTTT.

V gene TRBV28 combines with J gene TRBJ2-3; no firm D call. Trimming removed 6 bases at V and 4 bases at J, with 8 bases between. The CDR3 sequence is 12 residues long. CDR1 MDHEN and CDR2 SYDVKM come from the germline V gene. CDR3 coding DNA: TGTGCCAGCAGCGAACGGGCAGATACGCAGTATTTT. Amino acid sequence: CASSERADTQYF.

The V and J genes are TRBV6-2 or TRBV6-3 and TRBJ1-4; no definite D call. The CDR3 contains 13 residues. Germline values: CDR1 MNHEY, CDR2 SVGEGT. The ends were cut back, 6 bases at V and 7 bases at J, with 12 bases in the middle. As DNA, the CDR3 is TGTGCCAGCAGCCGGACTTGGAGTGAAAAACTGTTTTTT. Residues: CASSRTWSEKLFF.

This clonotype was seen a few times. The chain uses TRBV6-2 or TRBV6-3 and TRBJ2-5; 8 nucleotides agree with TRBD2. The end of the DNA aligns better with TRBJ2-1, so the J call may be wrong. The CDR3 consists of 14 residues. The germline gives CDR1 MNHEY, CDR2 SVGEGT. The CDR3, as DNA: TGTGCCAGCAGTAGGCGGGAGGCAAAGAATGAGCAGTTCTTC. It specifies CASSRREAKNEQFF.

This sequence joins TRBV6-5 and TRBJ1-6; D is unclear. The germline CDR1 and CDR2 sequences are MNHEY and SVGAGI. V was cut by 6 bases and J by 8 bases, with 8 bases left in between. The CDR3 consists of 12 residues. This chain's CDR3 is CASSGRDSPLHF. Written as DNA, the CDR3 is TGTGCCAGCAGCGGGAGGGATTCACCCCTCCACTTT.

The chain joins TRBV10-3 to TRBJ2-3; possible D gene TRBD2, 5 bases. The CDR3 consists of 15 residues. CDR1 is ENHRY, CDR2 SYGVKD, per germline. V was trimmed by 1 base and J by 2 bases, leaving 10 bases between them. CDR3 protein: CAISEFSGLTDTQYF. CDR3 in DNA: TGTGCCATCAGTGAGTTCAGCGGTCTCACAGATACGCAGTATTTT.

To note about this clonotype: The junction differs from germline at one of its ends, possibly a read error. The rearrangement links TRBV7-9 to TRBJ2-2; D not resolved. Germline V lookup: CDR1 SEHNR, CDR2 FQNEAQ (reference sequence). The CDR3 is 16 residues long. The CDR3 DNA follows: TGTGCCGGCAGCCCCCGAGGAAACAGACAAACCGGGGAGCTGTTTTTT. Protein sequence: CAGSPRGNRQTGELFF.

This clonotype came up many times. The chain employs TRBV27 and TRBJ1-5, with D possibly being TRBD1 (5 bases). CDR1 is MNHEY and CDR2 is SMNVEV in the germline V gene (reference sequence). The CDR3 is made up of 14 amino acids. Trimming took off 7 bases at V and 8 bases at J, with 18 bases between the two ends. The CDR3 DNA sequence: TGTGCCAGCACTTCGAGGGGTGGAAGGGAGCCCCAGCATTTT. Protein: CASTSRGGREPQHF.

The rearrangement uses TRBV6-1 and TRBJ2-7, with TRBD2 matching over 12 bases. V dropped 8 bases and J dropped 4; count of bases not matched to a gene: 9. The germline V gene encodes CDR1 MNHNS and CDR2 SASEGT. This CDR3 contains 15 residues. CDR3 sequence (DNA): TGTGCCAGCCGGCCACAACTAGCGGGAGGATACGAGCAGTACTTC. Amino acid sequence: CASRPQLAGGYEQYF.